This T cell receptor (beta chain) originates from a study of blood T cells in healthy people across ages. V shed 0 bases and J shed 6 bases, with 11 bases lying between them. Germline CDR1 and CDR2: MNHEY and SVGEGT. The CDR3 extends over 14 amino acids. For the second PCR, which ran for 7 to 11 cycles, a sample-barcoded 5' primer and a J-beta primer mix were used. TCRdb analysed the 5' RACE reads with MiXCR anew, one entry per CDR3 protein. This sample has hundreds of thousands of distinct CDR3 sequences, with around a quarter found just once. This same sample was also taken into another study, of T cells of mothers and their children. From that second work: Whatever RNA was extracted went entirely into cDNA synthesis, at roughly 1.5 ug per 15 ul.

This chain joins TRBV6-2 or TRBV6-3 and TRBJ2-5; a possible D gene is TRBD2 (6 bases). Material: blood. The TCR was taken from a boy between 10 and 17 years old in good health. In DNA form, the CDR3 reads TGTGCCAGCAGTTACTCGACTAGTCTGAAGACCCAGTACTTC. The encoded protein is CASSYSTSLKTQYF.